The clone carrying this T cell receptor beta chain was picked up one time. The CDR3 sequence is 16 residues long. J was trimmed by 6 bases and V by 6 bases; bases with no gene match: 11. The germline CDR1 and CDR2 sequences are SNHLY and FYNNEI. The assay was immunoSEQ multiplex PCR, and TCRdb's table has in-frame clones only and misses some. The sample has 60,000 to 65,000 clones; about 81% are singletons. The data derive from a study of OX40 agonist ivuxolimab in advanced cancers. V and J are TRBV2 and TRBJ2-1; TRBD1 agrees at 10 bases. The TCR was taken from an adult with an advanced solid tumor such as melanoma, head and neck, liver or kidney cancer. The sample here was CD4+ or CD8+ T cells sorted from blood, taken in a trial of the OX40 agonist ivuxolimab. CDR3 amino acids: CASSHPGTGVFNEQFF. In nucleotides, the CDR3 is TGTGCCAGCAGCCACCCCGGGACAGGGGTTTTCAATGAGCAGTTCTTC.